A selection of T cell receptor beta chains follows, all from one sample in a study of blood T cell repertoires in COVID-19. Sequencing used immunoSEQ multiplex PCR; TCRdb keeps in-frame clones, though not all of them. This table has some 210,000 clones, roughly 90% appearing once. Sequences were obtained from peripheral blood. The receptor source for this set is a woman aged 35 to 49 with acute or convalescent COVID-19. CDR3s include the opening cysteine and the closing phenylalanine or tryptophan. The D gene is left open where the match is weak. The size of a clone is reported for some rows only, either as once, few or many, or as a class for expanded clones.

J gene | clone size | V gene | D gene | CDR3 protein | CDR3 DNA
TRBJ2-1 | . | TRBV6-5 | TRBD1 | CASSYADRGPYNEQFF | TGTGCCAGCAGTTACGCGGACAGGGGGCCCTACAATGAGCAGTTCTTC
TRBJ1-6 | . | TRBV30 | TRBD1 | CAWSVSAGGNSPLHF | TGTGCCTGGAGTGTATCGGCAGGGGGGAATTCACCCCTCCACTTT
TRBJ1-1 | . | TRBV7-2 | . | CASSPSNSRNTEAFF | TGTGCCAGCAGCCCCTCCAACAGCCGAAACACTGAAGCTTTCTTT
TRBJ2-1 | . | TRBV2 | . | CASSVQRSAIF | TGTGCCAGCAGTGTGCAACGGTCTGCTATCTTC
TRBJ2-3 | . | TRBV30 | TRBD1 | CAWSVGTGGGTDTQYF | TGTGCCTGGAGTGTCGGGACAGGGGGGGGCACAGATACGCAGTATTTT
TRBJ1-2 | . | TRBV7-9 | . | CASTPFQGYGYTF | TGTGCCAGCACCCCCTTTCAGGGCTATGGCTACACCTTC
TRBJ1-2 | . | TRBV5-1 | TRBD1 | CASSPDRGAGYGYTF | TGCGCCAGCAGCCCCGACAGGGGCGCTGGGTATGGCTACACCTTC
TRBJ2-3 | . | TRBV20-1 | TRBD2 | CSASTGGGTDTQYF | TGCAGTGCTAGTACGGGGGGGGGCACAGATACGCAGTATTTT
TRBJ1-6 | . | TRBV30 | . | CAWGETGSSPLHF | TGTGCCTGGGGGGAGACAGGTAGTTCACCCCTCCACTTT
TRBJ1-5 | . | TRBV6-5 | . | CASRPGWGLNQPQHF | TGTGCCAGCAGGCCCGGATGGGGGCTCAATCAGCCCCAGCATTTT
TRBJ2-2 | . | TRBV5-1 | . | CASSLFPGDTGELFF | TGCGCCAGCAGCTTGTTCCCAGGGGACACCGGGGAGCTGTTTTTT
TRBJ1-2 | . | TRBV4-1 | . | CASSQDLTGRAGGYTF | TGCGCCAGCAGCCAAGATCTCACGGGCAGGGCTGGGGGCTACACCTTC
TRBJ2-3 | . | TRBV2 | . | CASSAETDTQYF | TGTGCCAGCAGTGCGGAGACAGATACGCAGTATTTT
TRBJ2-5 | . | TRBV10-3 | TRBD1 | CAISESQGAGETQYF | TGTGCCATCAGTGAGTCCCAGGGGGCGGGAGAGACCCAGTACTTC
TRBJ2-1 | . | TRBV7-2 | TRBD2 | CASSSGPGLAGGLFNEQFF | TGTGCCAGCAGCTCCGGACCGGGACTAGCGGGGGGGCTATTCAATGAGCAGTTCTTC
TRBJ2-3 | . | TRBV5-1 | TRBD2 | CASSLGLAGIGTDTQYF | TGCGCCAGCAGCTTAGGACTAGCGGGGATAGGCACAGATACGCAGTATTTT
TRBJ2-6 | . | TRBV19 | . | CASSIPQFRVSGANVLTF | TGTGCCAGTAGTATCCCTCAATTCAGGGTCTCTGGGGCCAACGTCCTGACTTTC
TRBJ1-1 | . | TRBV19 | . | CASSIVAVPPAFF | TGTGCCAGTAGTATAGTTGCAGTCCCGCCGGCTTTCTTT
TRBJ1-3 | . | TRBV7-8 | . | CASSSPETYSGNTIYF | TGTGCCAGCAGCTCCCCCGAGACATACTCTGGAAACACCATATATTTT
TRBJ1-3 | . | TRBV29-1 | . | CSAQDRPSGNTIYF | TGCAGCGCTCAGGACAGACCCTCTGGAAACACCATATATTTT
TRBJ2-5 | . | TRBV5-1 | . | CASSPERETQYF | TGCGCCAGCAGCCCCGAGCGGGAGACCCAGTACTTC
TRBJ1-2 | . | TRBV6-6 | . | CASGPGIPNYGYTF | TGTGCCAGCGGTCCGGGAATCCCTAACTATGGCTACACCTTC
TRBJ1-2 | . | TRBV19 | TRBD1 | CASSIPNRGTYGYTF | TGTGCCAGTAGTATACCCAACAGGGGTACCTATGGCTACACCTTC
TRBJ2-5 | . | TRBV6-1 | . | CASSELPASVRGQETQYF | TGTGCCAGCAGTGAACTTCCGGCCTCGGTTAGGGGACAAGAGACCCAGTACTTC
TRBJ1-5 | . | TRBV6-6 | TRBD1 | CASSPTGGNQPQHF | TGTGCCAGCAGTCCTACAGGGGGCAATCAGCCCCAGCATTTT
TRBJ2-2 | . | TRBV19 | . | CASSISRVTGELFF | TGTGCCAGTAGTATAAGCCGGGTCACCGGGGAGCTGTTTTTT
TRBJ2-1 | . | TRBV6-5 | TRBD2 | CASSLISGGPEEQFF | TGTGCCAGCAGTTTGATTAGCGGGGGGCCGGAGGAGCAGTTCTTC
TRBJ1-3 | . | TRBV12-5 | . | CASGADRPISGNTIYF | TGTGCTAGTGGTGCCGACAGGCCTATCTCTGGAAACACCATATATTTT
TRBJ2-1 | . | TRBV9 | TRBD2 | CASSASGGAGRTSEQFF | TGTGCCAGCAGCGCGAGCGGGGGGGCAGGGCGCACAAGTGAGCAGTTCTTC
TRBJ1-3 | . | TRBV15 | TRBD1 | CATSKDRGHGNTIYF | TGTGCCACCAGCAAAGACAGGGGGCACGGAAACACCATATATTTT
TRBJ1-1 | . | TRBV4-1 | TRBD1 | CASSQERGLNTEAFF | TGCGCCAGCAGCCAAGAGAGGGGGCTGAACACTGAAGCTTTCTTT
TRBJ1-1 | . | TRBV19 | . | CASSTTGRRAFF | TGTGCCAGTAGTACGACAGGACGGCGAGCTTTCTTT
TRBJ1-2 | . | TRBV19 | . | CASSTSGRGNYGYTF | TGTGCCAGTAGTACCTCTGGACGGGGGAACTATGGCTACACCTTC
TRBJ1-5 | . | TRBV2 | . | CASNAQGQPQHF | TGTGCCAGCAACGCACAGGGCCAGCCCCAGCATTTT
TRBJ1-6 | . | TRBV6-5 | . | CATSRQVDSPLHF | TGTGCCACCTCCCGGCAGGTTGACTCACCCCTCCACTTT
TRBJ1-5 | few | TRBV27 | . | CATKTGNQPQHF | TGTGCCACGAAGACAGGTAATCAGCCCCAGCATTTT
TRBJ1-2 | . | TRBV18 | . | CASSTQGPGGYTF | TGTGCCAGCTCAACCCAGGGGCCTGGGGGCTACACCTTC
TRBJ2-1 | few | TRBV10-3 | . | CAISVSGDEQFF | TGTGCCATCAGTGTATCAGGGGACGAGCAGTTCTTC
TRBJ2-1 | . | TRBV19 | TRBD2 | CASTTSGGGEQFF | TGTGCCAGCACGACTAGCGGGGGGGGTGAGCAGTTCTTC
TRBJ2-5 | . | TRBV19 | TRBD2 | CASKRGGTETQYF | TGTGCCAGTAAAAGGGGAGGGACTGAGACCCAGTACTTC
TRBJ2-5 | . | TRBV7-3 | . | CASRSGTSGGGTQYF | TGTGCCAGCAGATCCGGGACCTCTGGGGGAGGGACCCAGTACTTC
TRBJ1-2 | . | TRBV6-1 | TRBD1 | CASSETPGGEGYGYTF | TGTGCCAGCAGTGAAACCCCAGGGGGCGAGGGCTATGGCTACACCTTC
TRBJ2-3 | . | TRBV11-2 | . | CASSHDRRAGPSTDTQYF | TGTGCCAGCAGCCACGACCGCCGCGCGGGACCTTCCACAGATACGCAGTATTTT
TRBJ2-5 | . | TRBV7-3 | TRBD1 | CASSFSGQGFETQYF | TGTGCCAGCAGCTTTTCAGGACAGGGCTTTGAGACCCAGTACTTC